Following are 6 T cell receptor beta chains from one sample sequenced in a study of control samples from healthy donors and cancer patients. Here immunoSEQ multiplex PCR was the method, and the copy in TCRdb shows in-frame clones only, minus some. Among some 150,000 clones, 93% were seen once, and the ten largest hold around 2.4%. The source material was blood. These receptors were obtained from a man in his fifties or sixties in good health.

The chain employs TRBV29-1 and TRBJ2-5; a possible D gene is TRBD1 (5 bases). Trimming took 3 bases from V and 4 from J, leaving 9 bases between them. This CDR3 is built from 12 residues. Per germline, CDR1 SQVTM and CDR2 ANQGSEA. As DNA, the CDR3 is TGCAGCGTTGACAGGGATCGAGAGACCCAGTACTTC. Protein product: CSVDRDRETQYF.

This chain uses TRBV5-1 with TRBJ2-7; 9 nucleotides agree with TRBD2. The CDR3 sequence is 14 residues long. The V gene's germline CDR1 is SGHRS and CDR2 YFSETQ. Trimming cost V 4 bases and J 4 bases; bases outside gene matches: 6. The CDR3 is CASSHSGSRYEQYF. CDR3 bases: TGCGCCAGCAGCCATAGCGGGAGTAGGTACGAGCAGTACTTC.

The rearrangement joins TRBV24-1 to TRBJ1-3; D uncertain. The germline gives CDR1 KGHDR, CDR2 SFDVKD. V lost 3 bases, J lost 0 bases, and 11 bases lay in between. CDR3 length equals 16 residues. The CDR3 DNA reads TGTGCCACCAGTGATCATGGGGAGAGCTCTGGAAACACCATATATTTT. It is translated as CATSDHGESSGNTIYF.

CDR3 in DNA: TGCGCCAGCAGGCGGGACAGCCAAGAGACCCAGTACTTC. Protein sequence: CASRRDSQETQYF. The genes are TRBV5-1 and TRBJ2-5; D is possibly TRBD1 (7 bases). The germline CDR1 and CDR2 sequences are SGHRS and YFSETQ. V was cut by 5 bases and J by 1 base, with 9 bases left in between. The CDR3 totals 13 residues.

This sequence joins TRBV4-1 and TRBJ1-5; possibly TRBD1 for D (6 bases). CDR1 MGHRA and CDR2 YSYEKL come from the germline V gene. This CDR3 spans 14 amino acids. V was shortened by 3 bases and J by 1 base, with 7 bases between the two germline ends. CDR3 amino acids: CASSHGTSNQPQHF. In DNA form, the CDR3 reads TGCGCCAGCAGCCATGGGACAAGCAATCAGCCCCAGCATTTT.

The gene calls are TRBV6-6 and TRBJ2-1, with 8 bases identical to TRBD1. Germline trimming cut 0 bases from V and 7 bases from J; bases unmatched to any gene: 5. The CDR3 is 15 residues long. Germline loops: CDR1 MNHNY, CDR2 SVGAGI (reference sequence). The CDR3 spells CASSYSAGGKNEQFF. The CDR3 bases are TGTGCCAGCAGTTACTCGGCAGGGGGCAAAAATGAGCAGTTCTTC.